Each of the 13 T cell receptor beta chains below was sequenced from the same sample in a study of siplizumab effects on memory and regulatory T cells. Sequencing was performed with immunoSEQ multiplex PCR; in TCRdb, only in-frame clones are kept and a portion is missing. The data hold some 90,000 clones, with 75% to 90% observed a single time. Input material: CD4+ T cells sorted from blood. These receptors came from a human donor in good health.

The chain is built from TRBV7-3 and TRBJ2-2; TRBD1 aligns across 7 bases. Germline V lookup: CDR1 SGHTA, CDR2 FQGTGA. V lost 6 bases, J lost 0 bases, and 1 base stayed unmatched. This CDR3 comprises 14 residues. The CDR3 coding sequence is TGTGCCAGCAGAGACAGGGCGAACACCGGGGAGCTGTTTTTT. Translated, it gives CASRDRANTGELFF. Full variable domain (missing parts from reference TRBV7-3 and TRBJ2-2): GAGVSQTPSNKVTEKGKYVELRCDPISGHTALYWYRQSLGQGPEFLIYFQGTGAADDSGLPNDRFFAVRPEGSVSTLKIQRTERGDSAVYLCASRDRANTGELFFGEGSRLTVL.

The V and J genes are TRBV30 and TRBJ1-4; a possible D gene is TRBD1 (5 bases). V was clipped by 0 bases and J by 4 bases, with 12 bases between them. Germline assignment: CDR1 GTSNPN and CDR2 SVGIG (reference sequence). The CDR3 covers 15 residues. The CDR3 sequence is CAWSVLSGINEKLFF. The CDR3 nucleotides read TGTGCCTGGAGTGTACTGTCAGGGATTAATGAAAAACTGTTTTTT.

The rearrangement uses TRBV18 and TRBJ2-2; maybe TRBD1 (5 bases). V lost 5 bases, J lost 6 bases, and 19 bases lay in between. The CDR3 contains 16 residues. CDR1 is KGHSH and CDR2 is LQKENI in the germline V gene. DNA of the CDR3: TGTGCCAGCTCAGCGCGACCCCGGATGGGGCCCGGGGAGCTGTTTTTT. It is translated as CASSARPRMGPGELFF.

This chain uses TRBV5-1 with TRBJ1-5; 7 bases are shared with TRBD1. The trim removed 0 bases at V and 0 bases at J, leaving 0 bases unmatched. Germline loops: CDR1 SGHRS, CDR2 YFSETQ. The CDR3 runs to 15 residues. The CDR3 spells CASSLGDSSNQPQHF. The CDR3 region has the DNA TGCGCCAGCAGCTTGGGGGACAGTAGCAATCAGCCCCAGCATTTT.

This chain joins TRBV27 and TRBJ2-4; the D gene is possibly TRBD1 (5 bases). Trimming removed 4 bases at V and 0 bases at J, with 16 bases between. Germline V gives CDR1 MNHEY, CDR2 SMNVEV (reference sequence). This CDR3 comprises 17 residues. The CDR3: CASSSDQQVLAKNIQYF. Written as DNA, the CDR3 is TGTGCCAGCAGTTCAGATCAACAGGTTTTAGCCAAAAACATTCAGTACTTC.

The rearrangement links TRBV5-8 to TRBJ2-7; no reliable D call. Germline V CDR1 and CDR2: SGHTS, YDEGEE. The CDR3 runs to 12 residues. V lost 4 bases and J 5 bases, leaving 10 bases between the germline ends. The CDR3 here is CASSLFSHEQYF. The CDR3 bases are TGTGCCAGCAGCCTTTTTAGCCACGAGCAGTACTTC. The entire variable domain, with the rest obtained from reference TRBV5-8 and TRBJ2-7, is as follows: EAGVTQSPTHLIKTRGQQATLRCSPISGHTSVYWYQQALGLGLQFLLWYDEGEERNRGNFPPRFSGRQFPNYSSELNVNALELEDSALYLCASSLFSHEQYFGPGTRLTVT.

This chain connects TRBV2 to TRBJ1-1; 7 bases line up with TRBD1. V shed 3 bases and J 6 bases; nucleotides not matched to a gene: 4. CDR1 is SNHLY, CDR2 FYNNEI, per germline. The CDR3 contains 13 residues. CDR3 amino acids: CASSDRQGAEAFF. The CDR3 DNA sequence: TGTGCCAGCAGTGACAGGCAGGGGGCTGAAGCTTTCTTT. Variable domain in full (rest from reference TRBV2 and TRBJ1-1): EPEVTQTPSHQVTQMGQEVILRCVPISNHLYFYWYRQILGQKVEFLVSFYNNEISEKSEIFDDQFSVERPDGSNFTLKIRSTKLEDSAMYFCASSDRQGAEAFFGQGTRLTVV.

The V call is TRBV19, the J call TRBJ1-1; 8 bases line up with TRBD1. This CDR3 spans 15 amino acids. The junction had 6 bases not matched to a gene; V was cut back by 4 bases and J by 2 bases. Germline V gene sequence: CDR1 LNHDA, CDR2 SQIVND (reference sequence). The CDR3 sequence is CASSTRDRLNTEAFF. CDR3 DNA: TGTGCCAGTAGTACCCGGGACAGGCTTAACACTGAAGCTTTCTTT.

This chain uses TRBV19 with TRBJ2-7, with D perhaps matching TRBD2 (5 bases). The V end lost 2 bases, the J end lost 0 bases, and 11 bases lay between the germline ends. The CDR3 is 15 amino acids. Germline CDR1 LNHDA, CDR2 SQIVND (reference sequence). The CDR3 DNA follows: TGTGCCAGTAGTATAAGTAGGGAGTCCTCCTACGAGCAGTACTTC. It codes for CASSISRESSYEQYF.

In DNA, the CDR3 is TGTGCCAGCAGCTTCCAAGGGGGCGCGAGCTACACCTTC. Protein sequence: CASSFQGGASYTF. J is TRBJ1-2 and V is TRBV7-2; TRBD1 agrees at 7 bases. Germline CDR1 SGHTA, CDR2 FQGNSA. The CDR3 contains 13 residues. Trimming cost V 3 bases and J 9 bases; bases outside gene matches: 7.

The gene calls are TRBV7-8 and TRBJ2-5, with 11 bases aligning to TRBD2. The CDR3 is made up of 15 amino acids. Germline trimming cut 6 bases from V and 1 base from J; bases unmatched to any gene: 4. Germline CDR1 is SGHVS and CDR2 is FQNEAQ. The CDR3 protein is CASRLAGVIQETQYF. The CDR3 nucleotides are TGTGCCAGCAGACTAGCGGGAGTAATCCAAGAGACCCAGTACTTC.

The V call is TRBV18, the J call TRBJ2-7; D is possibly TRBD2 (6 bases). The CDR3 sequence is 13 residues long. Trimming left V 5 bases short and J 5 bases short, with 13 bases between. Per germline, CDR1 KGHSH and CDR2 LQKENI. The CDR3 loop reads CASSWSGVNEQYF. The CDR3 nucleotides are TGTGCCAGCTCATGGTCGGGGGTGAACGAGCAGTACTTC.

The rearrangement links TRBV9 to TRBJ1-1, with TRBD1 identical over 8 bases. Germline V gives CDR1 SGDLS, CDR2 YYNGEE. The CDR3 sequence is 15 residues long. The V segment lost 4 bases and the J segment 9 bases; nucleotides outside the gene matches: 14. The CDR3 loop reads CASSPRGTQGEKAFF. The CDR3 coding sequence is TGTGCCAGCAGCCCAAGGGGCACACAGGGGGAAAAAGCTTTCTTT.